This T cell receptor beta chain was sequenced in a study of cytomegalovirus exposure and HLA in healthy donors (dated by TCRdb to about 2017). About the study as a whole: According to a later analysis, the 120 or so validation repertoires were produced on the same platform as the approximately 620 repertoires of the first cohort. The aim of the study was to test whether cataloging public T cell receptors could identify signatures of past pathogen exposure. Along with the approximately 620-subject first cohort, a separate validation cohort of over a hundred different subjects was used. The study combined high-throughput TCR immunosequencing, statistical association of individual TCRs with disease status, and machine learning to predict cytomegalovirus infection status. Results and caveats for the whole study, not just this receptor: In a later analysis, TCRs clustered in the first cohort were found to also tend to co-occur in the approximately 110 validation repertoires, with around 94% of cluster scores above 0. All 130 or so repertoires were used to score co-occurrence in the validation cohort in a later analysis, because that analysis had no HLA typing for the cohort. Most TCR sequences were seen in very few donors, while some public TCRs were found in many individuals. In vitro tests confirmed that three of the cytomegalovirus-associated TCR beta chains recognize cytomegalovirus antigens. The authors suggested that the approach could potentially be generalized to other disease states and immunological phenotypes. Cytomegalovirus status was reported to be diagnosed by the classifier with high specificity and sensitivity in both the original and validation cohorts. In the study, some 160 TCR beta chains were listed as associated with cytomegalovirus.

The donors were included in the validation cohort of over a hundred subjects, a group kept apart from the roughly 680-subject first cohort. To note about this clone: This receptor's antigen is unknown. Base qualities are not provided; no much larger clone lies one nucleotide away.

The method was the immunoSEQ multiplex PCR assay. In the original analysis: A statistical classification framework was built to diagnose cytomegalovirus status from the catalog of TCR beta chain sequences. In its TCRdb copy, this immuneACCESS table keeps in-frame sequences only and misses some clones. Where compared with another copy, unresolved V genes explain less than half of these, and the others have no known cause. The D gene and trimming were derived from the DNA, and the V and J assignments and clone size from that table. The sample table records roughly 60,000 clones; about 96% of these occur just once. The ten top clones hold 0.85% to 1% of the sample. V loses 2 bases, J loses 0 bases, and the germline ends lie 15 bases apart. CDR1 and CDR2, per the germline V gene (reference sequence), are GTSNPN and SVGIG. From its cysteine to its phenylalanine, the CDR3 spans 16 amino acids. The CDR3 DNA has 48 bases and is translated from base 1.

This receptor was taken from a man between 18 and 35 years old in good health and CMV-seronegative. In this chain, TRBV30 is recombined with TRBJ2-3; D gene: possibly TRBD1, on 6 matching bases. Sequencing was done on a sample of PBMCs. The DNA reads TGTGCCTGGAGTTTGGGGACACCGTCTAGCACAGATACGCAGTATTTT. This gives the protein CAWSLGTPSSTDTQYF.